The next 4 T cell receptor beta chains were all read from a single sample in a study of identifying expanded T cells in peripheral blood. The protocol was immunoSEQ multiplex PCR, while the TCRdb copy is restricted to in-frame clones and leaves out a portion. The table records some 100,000 clones, about 83% of them present only once. The source material was blood. All receptors come from a person between 18 and 75 years old in good health.

The V and J genes are TRBV15 and TRBJ2-1; 10 bases fit TRBD1. The junction had 14 bases not matched to a gene; V was cut back by 7 bases and J by 8 bases. CDR1 and CDR2 from the germline V gene are LNHNV and YYDKDF (reference sequence). This CDR3 is built from 16 residues. CDR3 in amino acids: CATIGRRDRGIDEQFF. DNA of the CDR3: TGTGCCACCATTGGGAGGCGGGACAGGGGTATCGATGAGCAGTTCTTC. Variable domain in full (rest from reference TRBV15 and TRBJ2-1): DAMVIQNPRYQVTQFGKPVTLSCSQTLNHNVMYWYQQKSSQAPKLLFHYYDKDFNNEADTPDNFQSRRPNTSFCFLDIRSPGLGDTAMYLCATIGRRDRGIDEQFFGPGTRLTVL.

The chain carries TRBV2 and TRBJ2-3; a possible D gene is TRBD2 (5 bases). V gave up 8 bases and J gave up 0 bases, with 15 bases separating them. The germline gives CDR1 SNHLY, CDR2 FYNNEI. The CDR3 length is 15 residues. The CDR3 spells CASYPGLSSTDTQYF. The CDR3 coding sequence is TGTGCCAGCTACCCCGGACTTTCTAGCACAGATACGCAGTATTTT. The complete variable domain, with remaining parts taken from reference TRBV2 and TRBJ2-3, reads EPEVTQTPSHQVTQMGQEVILRCVPISNHLYFYWYRQILGQKVEFLVSFYNNEISEKSEIFDDQFSVERPDGSNFTLKIRSTKLEDSAMYFCASYPGLSSTDTQYFGPGTRLTVL.

This chain joins TRBV27 and TRBJ1-5; D uncertain. CDR1 is MNHEY and CDR2 is SMNVEV in the germline V gene (reference sequence). The CDR3 is made up of 14 amino acids. V lost 0 bases, J lost 3 bases, and 6 bases lay in between. As DNA, the CDR3 is TGTGCCAGCAGTTTATCGTCTCTCAATCAGCCCCAGCATTTT. Translation gives CASSLSSLNQPQHF.

The genes are TRBV7-9 and TRBJ1-2; TRBD1 is a possible D gene (5 bases). Trimming took off 0 bases at V and 8 bases at J, with 10 bases between the two ends. Per the germline V gene, CDR1 is SEHNR and CDR2 is FQNEAQ (reference sequence). The CDR3 has 13 amino acids. The CDR3, as DNA: TGTGCCAGCAGCTTAGCTCAGGGTAAAGGCTACACCTTC. Amino acid sequence: CASSLAQGKGYTF.